Each of the 8 T cell receptor beta chains below was sequenced from the same sample in a study of T cells in Graves' hyperthyroidism and ophthalmopathy. Using RNA transcripts as the source, TCR beta CDR3 regions were amplified. First-round RT-PCR with HTBI primers amplified the TCR CDR3 region. TCRdb redid the calling of the multiplex PCR reads with MiXCR, one entry per CDR3 protein. In the table there are approximately 370,000 distinct CDR3 sequences, more than 12% of which are singletons. The material sequenced was blood. These receptors were taken from a woman in her 30s with Graves' hyperthyroidism.

This clonotype was seen a few times. One junction end does not reproduce the germline sequence, and a read error may be involved. The V and J genes are TRBV25-1 and TRBJ1-2; D not certain. Germline V CDR1 and CDR2: MGHDK, SYGVNS. The CDR3 contains 10 residues. The CDR3 is CSDRPGGYTF. The CDR3 DNA is TGCTCGGACCGTCCTGGGGGCTACACCTTC.

This clonotype came up many times. The chain employs TRBV18 and TRBJ2-7, with 11 nucleotides matching TRBD1. Germline loops: CDR1 KGHSH, CDR2 LQKENI. This CDR3 comprises 14 residues. After removal of 5 bases from V and 2 bases from J, the junction contained 2 bases not matched to a gene. The CDR3 loop is CASSAGQGAYEQYF. DNA for the CDR3: TGTGCCAGCTCAGCGGGACAGGGGGCCTACGAGCAGTACTTC.

This chain uses TRBV20-1 with TRBJ2-7, with TRBD2 matching 7 bases. The germline V gene encodes CDR1 DFQATT and CDR2 SNEGSKA (reference sequence). The CDR3 length is 15 residues. V shed 0 bases and J 4 bases; nucleotides not matched to a gene: 9. CDR3 amino acids: CSARESRESGYEQYF. The CDR3 nucleotides read TGCAGTGCTAGAGAGTCGCGGGAGTCAGGGTACGAGCAGTACTTC.

This clonotype was detected only a few times. The rearrangement uses TRBV19 and TRBJ2-7; TRBD1 aligns across 9 bases. Germline V gene data show CDR1 as LNHDA and CDR2 as SQIVND (reference sequence). V shed 4 bases, J shed 1 base, and the junction held 8 bases outside the gene matches. The CDR3 has 16 amino acids. CDR3 bases: TGTGCCAGTAGTACAGATCCCGGGACAGGGTCCTACGAGCAGTACTTC. Residues: CASSTDPGTGSYEQYF.

This clonotype has at least ten counts. The chain combines TRBV5-1 with TRBJ1-2, with no clear D. This CDR3 comprises 12 residues. The germline gives CDR1 SGHRS, CDR2 YFSETQ. V was shortened by 1 base and J by 8 bases, with 9 bases between the two germline ends. CDR3 bases: TGCGCCAGCAGCTTGTCTAGGAGCGGCTACACCTTC. Translating it yields CASSLSRSGYTF.

Note on this clonotype: This clone may be a read error of a much larger clone one base away. This chain uses TRBV24-1 with TRBJ2-1; the match to TRBD2 covers 11 bases. The CDR3 length is 15 residues. The V gene's germline CDR1 is KGHDR and CDR2 SFDVKD. CDR3 sequence (DNA): TGTGCCACCAGCATAGCGGGAGGGTTTTACAGTGAGCAGTTCTTC. Translated: CATSIAGGFYSEQFF.

This clonotype was seen many times. Germline and junction disagree at one end, which may indicate a read error. The gene calls are TRBV5-1 and TRBJ2-5, with a weak D call TRBD2 (7 bases). CDR1 is SGHRS, CDR2 YFSETQ, per germline. There are 13 residues in the CDR3. CDR3 region: CASSLEGGETQYF. The CDR3, as DNA: TGTGCCAGCAGCTTGGAGGGGGGGGAGACCCAGTACTTC.

This chain joins TRBV18 and TRBJ2-7; 7 bases fit TRBD2. This CDR3 is 15 amino acids long. V was clipped by 4 bases and J by 0 bases; unmatched bases: 6. Germline-derived CDR1 and CDR2 are KGHSH and LQKENI. CDR3 DNA sequence: TGTGCCAGCTCACTCGGCGGGGGACCCTCCTACGAGCAGTACTTC. The encoded protein is CASSLGGGPSYEQYF.